This T cell receptor beta chain was captured by sequencing in a study of blood T cells in healthy people across ages. Whole-study results and caveats: Long-lived donors had more naive CD4+ cells and higher diversity than aged donors.

This CDR3 has 16 amino acids. Trimming stripped 0 bases from V and 4 bases from J, with 13 bases between. Germline V gene lookup returns CDR1 LGHNA and CDR2 YSLEER. The donors, all healthy, were Caucasians living in Russia, aged roughly 6 to 100. Every sample had a minimum of 6 million PBMCs isolated. This clonotype was detected only a few times. What it binds is unknown. PCR was performed a second time for about 7 to 12 cycles using a sample-barcoded 5' primer and a J-beta primer mix. TCRdb reprocessed the 5' RACE reads with MiXCR, giving one entry per CDR3 protein. The profile covers under 2,000,000 distinct CDR3 sequences, with roughly 50% appearing a single time and less than 2.5% taken by the ten largest.

The clonotype originates from a woman in her 40s in good health. The sample comprised blood. The chain combines TRBV4-3 with TRBJ2-1; possibly TRBD2 for D (6 bases). The CDR3 loop reads CASSQDWRGGYNEQFF. The CDR3 DNA follows: TGCGCCAGCAGCCAAGATTGGCGGGGTGGGTACAATGAGCAGTTCTTC.